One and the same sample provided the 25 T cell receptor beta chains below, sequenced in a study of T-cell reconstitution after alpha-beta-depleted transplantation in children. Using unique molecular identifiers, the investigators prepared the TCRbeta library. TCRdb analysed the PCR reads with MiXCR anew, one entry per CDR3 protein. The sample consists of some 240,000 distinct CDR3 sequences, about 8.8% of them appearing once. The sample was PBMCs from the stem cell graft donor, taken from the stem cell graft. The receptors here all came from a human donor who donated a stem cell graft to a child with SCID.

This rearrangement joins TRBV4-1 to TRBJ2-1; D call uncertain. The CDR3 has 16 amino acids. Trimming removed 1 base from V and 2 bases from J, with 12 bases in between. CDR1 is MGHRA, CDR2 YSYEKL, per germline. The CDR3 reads CASSQVLQETYNEQFF. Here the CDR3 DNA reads TGCGCCAGCAGCCAAGTCCTGCAGGAAACCTACAATGAGCAGTTCTTC.

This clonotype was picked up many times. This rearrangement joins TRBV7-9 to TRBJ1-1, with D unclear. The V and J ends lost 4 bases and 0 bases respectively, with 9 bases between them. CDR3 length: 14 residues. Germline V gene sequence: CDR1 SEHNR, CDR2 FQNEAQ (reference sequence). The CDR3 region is CASSSSVLNTEAFF. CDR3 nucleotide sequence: TGTGCCAGCAGCTCATCAGTCTTGAACACTGAAGCTTTCTTT.

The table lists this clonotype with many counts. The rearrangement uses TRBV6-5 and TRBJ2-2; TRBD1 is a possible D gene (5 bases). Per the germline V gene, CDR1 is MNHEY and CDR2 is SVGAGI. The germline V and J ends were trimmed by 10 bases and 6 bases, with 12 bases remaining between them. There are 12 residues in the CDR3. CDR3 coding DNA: TGTGCCACAGGGAATGGCGCCGGGGAGCTGTTTTTT. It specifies CATGNGAGELFF.

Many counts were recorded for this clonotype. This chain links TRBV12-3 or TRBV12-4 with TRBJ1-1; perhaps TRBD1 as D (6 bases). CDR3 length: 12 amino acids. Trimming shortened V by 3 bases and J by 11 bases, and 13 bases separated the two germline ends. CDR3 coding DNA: TGTGCCAGCAGTTTCGCCGGGGGCTGGGCTTTCTTT. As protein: CASSFAGGWAFF.

CDR3 in amino acids: CSARRQGGFDSPLHF. The CDR3 DNA reads TGCAGTGCACGAAGACAGGGTGGGTTTGATTCACCCCTCCACTTT. The chain joins TRBV20-1 to TRBJ1-6; TRBD1 aligns across 7 bases. The V gene's germline CDR1 is DFQATT and CDR2 SNEGSKA (reference sequence). CDR3 length: 15 residues. V shed 6 bases, J shed 8 bases, and the junction held 13 bases outside the gene matches.

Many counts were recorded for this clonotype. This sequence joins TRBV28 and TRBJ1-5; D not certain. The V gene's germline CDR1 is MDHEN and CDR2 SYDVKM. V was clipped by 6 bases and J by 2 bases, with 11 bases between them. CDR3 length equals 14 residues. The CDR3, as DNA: TGTGCCAGCAGCGGGGTAAACGGCAATCAGCCCCAGCATTTT. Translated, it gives CASSGVNGNQPQHF.

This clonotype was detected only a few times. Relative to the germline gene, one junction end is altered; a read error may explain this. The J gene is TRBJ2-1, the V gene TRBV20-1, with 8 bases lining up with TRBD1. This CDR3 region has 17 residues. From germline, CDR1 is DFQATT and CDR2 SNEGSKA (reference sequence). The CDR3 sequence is CCAGELRDRRLYNEQFF. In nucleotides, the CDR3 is TGCTGTGCTGGGGAACTCCGGGACAGGAGACTATACAATGAGCAGTTCTTC.

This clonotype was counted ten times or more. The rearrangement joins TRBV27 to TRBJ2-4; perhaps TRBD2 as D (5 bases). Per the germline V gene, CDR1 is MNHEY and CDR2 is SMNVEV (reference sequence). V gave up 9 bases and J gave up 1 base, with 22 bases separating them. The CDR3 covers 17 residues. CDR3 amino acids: CASRALGIRGAKNIQYF. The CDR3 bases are TGTGCCAGTCGAGCCCTGGGGATCCGAGGGGCCAAAAACATTCAGTACTTC.

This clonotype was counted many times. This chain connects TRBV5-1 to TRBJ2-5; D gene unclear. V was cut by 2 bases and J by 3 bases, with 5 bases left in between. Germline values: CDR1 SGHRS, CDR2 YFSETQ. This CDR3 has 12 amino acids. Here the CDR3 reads CASSFGEETQYF. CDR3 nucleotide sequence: TGCGCCAGCAGCTTTGGGGAAGAGACCCAGTACTTC.

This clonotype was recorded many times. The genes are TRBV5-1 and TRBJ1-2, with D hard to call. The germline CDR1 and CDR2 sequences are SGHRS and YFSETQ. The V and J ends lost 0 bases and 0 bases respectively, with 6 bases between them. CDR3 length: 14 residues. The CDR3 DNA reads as TGCGCCAGCAGCTTGGAGACACCTAACTATGGCTACACCTTC. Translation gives CASSLETPNYGYTF. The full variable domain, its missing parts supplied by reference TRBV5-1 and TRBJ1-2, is KAGVTQTPRYLIKTRGQQVTLSCSPISGHRSVSWYQQTPGQGLQFLFEYFSETQRNKGNFPGRFSGRQFSNSRSEMNVSTLELGDSALYLCASSLETPNYGYTFGSGTRLTVV.

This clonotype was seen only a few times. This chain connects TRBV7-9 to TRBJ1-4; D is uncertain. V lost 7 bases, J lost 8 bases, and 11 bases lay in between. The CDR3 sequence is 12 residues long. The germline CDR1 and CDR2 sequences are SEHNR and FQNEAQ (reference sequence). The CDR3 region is CASTSREEKLFF. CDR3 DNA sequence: TGTGCCAGCACCTCTCGTGAGGAAAAACTGTTTTTT.

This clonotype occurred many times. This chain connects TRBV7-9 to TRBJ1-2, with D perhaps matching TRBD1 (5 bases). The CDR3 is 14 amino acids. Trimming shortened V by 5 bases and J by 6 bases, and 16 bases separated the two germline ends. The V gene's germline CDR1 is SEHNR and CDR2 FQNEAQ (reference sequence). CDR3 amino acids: CASSLHGTQDGYTF. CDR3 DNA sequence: TGTGCCAGCAGCCTACACGGGACCCAGGATGGCTACACCTTC.

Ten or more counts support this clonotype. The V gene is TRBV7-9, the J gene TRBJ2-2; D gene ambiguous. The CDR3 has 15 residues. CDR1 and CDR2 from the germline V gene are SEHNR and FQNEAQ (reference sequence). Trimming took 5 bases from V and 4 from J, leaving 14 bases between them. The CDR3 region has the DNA TGTGCCAGCAGCGAAGGGATGACTGGCACCGGGGAGCTGTTTTTT. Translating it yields CASSEGMTGTGELFF.

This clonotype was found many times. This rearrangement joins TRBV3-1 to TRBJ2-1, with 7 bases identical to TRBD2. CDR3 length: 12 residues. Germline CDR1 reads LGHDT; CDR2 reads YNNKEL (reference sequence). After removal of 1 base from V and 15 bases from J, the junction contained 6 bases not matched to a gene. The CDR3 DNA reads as TGTGCCAGCAGCCAAGGACTAGCAAAACGGTTCTTC. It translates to CASSQGLAKRFF.

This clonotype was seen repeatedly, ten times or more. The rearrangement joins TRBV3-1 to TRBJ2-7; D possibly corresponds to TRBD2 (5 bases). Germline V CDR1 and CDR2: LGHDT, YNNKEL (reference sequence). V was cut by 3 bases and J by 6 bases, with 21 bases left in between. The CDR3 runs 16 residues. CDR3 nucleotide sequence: TGTGCCAGCAGCCACGCCAACTGGATCAGAGGGTTCGAGCAGTACTTC. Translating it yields CASSHANWIRGFEQYF.

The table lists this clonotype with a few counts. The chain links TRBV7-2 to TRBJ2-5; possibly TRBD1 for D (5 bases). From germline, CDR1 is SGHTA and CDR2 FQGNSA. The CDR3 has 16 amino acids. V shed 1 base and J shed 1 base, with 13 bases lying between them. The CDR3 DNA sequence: TGTGCCAGCAGCTTAGAGTCCTACAGGACCCAAGAGACCCAGTACTTC. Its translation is CASSLESYRTQETQYF. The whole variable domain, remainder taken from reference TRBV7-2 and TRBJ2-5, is GAGVSQSPSNKVTEKGKDVELRCDPISGHTALYWYRQSLGQGLEFLIYFQGNSAPDKSGLPSDRFSAERTGGSVSTLTIQRTQQEDSAVYLCASSLESYRTQETQYFGPGTRLLVL.

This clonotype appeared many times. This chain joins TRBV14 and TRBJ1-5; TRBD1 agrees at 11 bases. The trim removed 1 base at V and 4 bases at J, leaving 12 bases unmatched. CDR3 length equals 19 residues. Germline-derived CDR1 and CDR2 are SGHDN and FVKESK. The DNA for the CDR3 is TGTGCCAGCAGCCAAGTTTCCATAGGACAGGGGGCCGGGAATCAGCCCCAGCATTTT. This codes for CASSQVSIGQGAGNQPQHF.

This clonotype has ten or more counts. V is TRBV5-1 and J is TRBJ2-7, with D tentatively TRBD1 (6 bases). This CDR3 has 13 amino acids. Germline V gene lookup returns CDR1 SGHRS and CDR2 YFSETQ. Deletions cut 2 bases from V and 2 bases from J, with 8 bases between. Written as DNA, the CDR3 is TGCGCCAGCAGCTTCGCAGGGGCCTACGAGCAGTACTTC. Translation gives CASSFAGAYEQYF.

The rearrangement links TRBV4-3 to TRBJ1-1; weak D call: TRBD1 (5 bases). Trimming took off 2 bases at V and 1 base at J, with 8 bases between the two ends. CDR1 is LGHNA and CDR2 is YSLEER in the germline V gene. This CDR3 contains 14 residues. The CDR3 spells CASSQPGTNTEAFF. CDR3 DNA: TGCGCCAGCAGCCAACCAGGGACGAACACTGAAGCTTTCTTT.

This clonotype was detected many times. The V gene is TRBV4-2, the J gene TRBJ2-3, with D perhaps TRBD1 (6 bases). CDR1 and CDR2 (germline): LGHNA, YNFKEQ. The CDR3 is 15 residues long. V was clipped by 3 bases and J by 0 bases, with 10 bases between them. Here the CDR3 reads CASSQGTTSTDTQYF. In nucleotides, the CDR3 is TGTGCCAGCAGCCAGGGGACAACTAGCACAGATACGCAGTATTTT.

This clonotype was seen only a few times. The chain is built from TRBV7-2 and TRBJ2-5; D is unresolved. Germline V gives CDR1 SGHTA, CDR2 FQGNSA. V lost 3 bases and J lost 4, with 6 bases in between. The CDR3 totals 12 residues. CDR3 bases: TGTGCCAGCAGCTTTGGGCGAGAGACCCAGTACTTC. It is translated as CASSFGRETQYF.

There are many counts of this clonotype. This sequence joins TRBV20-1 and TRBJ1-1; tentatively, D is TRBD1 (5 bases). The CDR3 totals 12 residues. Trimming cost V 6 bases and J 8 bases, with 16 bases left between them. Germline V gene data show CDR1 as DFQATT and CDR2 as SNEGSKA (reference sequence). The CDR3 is CSASGHLGEAFF. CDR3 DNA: TGCAGTGCATCTGGACATCTGGGGGAAGCTTTCTTT.

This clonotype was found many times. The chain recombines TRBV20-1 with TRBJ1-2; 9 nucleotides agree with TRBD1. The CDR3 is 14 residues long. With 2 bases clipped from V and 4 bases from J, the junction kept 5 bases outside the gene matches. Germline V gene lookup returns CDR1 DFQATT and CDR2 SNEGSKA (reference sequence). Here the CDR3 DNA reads TGCAGTGCTAGAAGGGACAGGGATTTCTATGGCTACACCTTC. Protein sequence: CSARRDRDFYGYTF.

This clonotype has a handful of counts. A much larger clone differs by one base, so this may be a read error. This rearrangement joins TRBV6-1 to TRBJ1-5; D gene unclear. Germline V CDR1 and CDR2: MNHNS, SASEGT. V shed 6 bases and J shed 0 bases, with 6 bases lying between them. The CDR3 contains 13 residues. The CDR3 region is CASSRNSNQPQHF. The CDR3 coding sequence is TGTGCCAGCAGCCGGAATAGCAATCAGCCCCAGCATTTT.

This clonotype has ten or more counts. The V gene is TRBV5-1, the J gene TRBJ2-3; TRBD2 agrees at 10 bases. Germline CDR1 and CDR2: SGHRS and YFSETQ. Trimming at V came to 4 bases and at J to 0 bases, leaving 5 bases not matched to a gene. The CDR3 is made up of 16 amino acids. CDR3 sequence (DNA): TGCGCCAGCAGCGCCGGACTAGCGGAGAGCACAGATACGCAGTATTTT. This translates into CASSAGLAESTDTQYF.